The entry below gives a single T cell receptor beta chain sequence along with its context. This specimen belongs to a study of cytomegalovirus exposure and HLA in healthy donors. The PCR employed 60 Vbeta primers together with 13 Jbeta primers. TCRdb's table, derived via immunoSEQ multiplex PCR, lists solely in-frame clones and lacks some. Its clone listing holds 100,000 to 150,000 clones. The sequenced material came from PBMCs. This TCR derives from a woman between 40 and 55 years old in good health and CMV-seronegative.

The CDR3 DNA follows: TGTGCCAGCAGACGAACCGGGACAGGGTCCACCGGGGAGCTGTTTTTT. It translates to CASRRTGTGSTGELFF. V gene TRBV11-1 combines with J gene TRBJ2-2, with TRBD1 matching 9 bases. The V gene's germline CDR1 is SGHAT and CDR2 FQDESV (reference sequence). The CDR3 spans 16 residues. V shed 6 bases and J 4 bases; nucleotides not matched to a gene: 9.